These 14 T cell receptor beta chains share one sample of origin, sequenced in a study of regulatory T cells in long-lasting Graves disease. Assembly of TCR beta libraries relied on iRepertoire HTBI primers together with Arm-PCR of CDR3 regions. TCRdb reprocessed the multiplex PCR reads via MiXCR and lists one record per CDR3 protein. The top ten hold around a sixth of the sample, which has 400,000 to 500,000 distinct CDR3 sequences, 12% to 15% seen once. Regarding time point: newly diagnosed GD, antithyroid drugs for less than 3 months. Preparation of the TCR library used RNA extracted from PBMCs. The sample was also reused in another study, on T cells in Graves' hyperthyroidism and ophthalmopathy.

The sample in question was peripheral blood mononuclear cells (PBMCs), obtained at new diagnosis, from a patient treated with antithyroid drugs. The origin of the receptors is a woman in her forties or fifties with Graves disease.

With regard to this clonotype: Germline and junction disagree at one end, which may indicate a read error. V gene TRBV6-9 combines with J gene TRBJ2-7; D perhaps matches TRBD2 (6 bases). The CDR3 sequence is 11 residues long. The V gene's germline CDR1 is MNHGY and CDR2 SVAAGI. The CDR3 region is CACSYGREQYF. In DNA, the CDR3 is TGTGCCTGCAGTTACGGGAGAGAGCAGTACTTC.

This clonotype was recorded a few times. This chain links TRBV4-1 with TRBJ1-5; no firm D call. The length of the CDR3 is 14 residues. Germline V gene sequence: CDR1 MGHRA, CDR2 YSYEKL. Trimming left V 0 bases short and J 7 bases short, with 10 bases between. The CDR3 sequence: CASSQEGGAQPQHF. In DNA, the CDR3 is TGCGCCAGCAGCCAAGAAGGTGGCGCCCAGCCCCAGCATTTT.

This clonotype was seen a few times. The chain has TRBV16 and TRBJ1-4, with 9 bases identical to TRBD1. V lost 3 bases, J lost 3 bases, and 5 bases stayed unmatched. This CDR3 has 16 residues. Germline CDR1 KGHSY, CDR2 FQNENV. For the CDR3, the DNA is TGTGCCAGCAGCCAGGGACAGGGTCTCGCTAATGAAAAACTGTTTTTT. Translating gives CASSQGQGLANEKLFF.

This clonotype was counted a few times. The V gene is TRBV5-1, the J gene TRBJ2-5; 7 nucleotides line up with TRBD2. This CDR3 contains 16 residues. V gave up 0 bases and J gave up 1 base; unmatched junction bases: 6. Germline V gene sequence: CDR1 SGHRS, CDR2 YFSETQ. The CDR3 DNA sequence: TGCGCCAGCAGCTTGGATCCTAGCGGCGTCCAAGAGACCCAGTACTTC. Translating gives CASSLDPSGVQETQYF.

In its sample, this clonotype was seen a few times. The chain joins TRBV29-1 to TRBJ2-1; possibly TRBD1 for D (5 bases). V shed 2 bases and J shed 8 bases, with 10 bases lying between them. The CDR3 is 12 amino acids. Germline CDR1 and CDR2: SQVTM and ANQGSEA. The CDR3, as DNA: TGCAGCGTTGAAACGGACAACCATGAGCAGTTCTTC. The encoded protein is CSVETDNHEQFF.

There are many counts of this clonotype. Written as DNA, the CDR3 is TGTGCCAGCAGTTTGGGTCTCGGACTAGCGGGAGTCGAGCAGTACTTC. Protein: CASSLGLGLAGVEQYF. The rearrangement joins TRBV28 to TRBJ2-7; 13 bases are shared with TRBD2. The germline V gene has CDR1 MDHEN and CDR2 SYDVKM. Unmatched junction bases numbered 8, after V lost 3 bases and J lost 6 bases. This CDR3 comprises 16 residues.

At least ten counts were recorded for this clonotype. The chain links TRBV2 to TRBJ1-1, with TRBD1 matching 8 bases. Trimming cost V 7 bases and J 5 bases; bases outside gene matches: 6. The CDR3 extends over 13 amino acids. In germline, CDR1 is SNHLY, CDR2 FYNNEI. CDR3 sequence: CASKWQGATEAFF. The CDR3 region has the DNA TGTGCCAGCAAATGGCAGGGGGCTACTGAAGCTTTCTTT.

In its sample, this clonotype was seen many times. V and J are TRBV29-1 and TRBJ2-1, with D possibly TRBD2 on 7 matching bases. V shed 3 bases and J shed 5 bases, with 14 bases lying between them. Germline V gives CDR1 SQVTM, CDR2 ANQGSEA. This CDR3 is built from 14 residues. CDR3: CSVDGGARNNEQFF. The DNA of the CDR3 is TGCAGCGTTGATGGGGGGGCGCGAAACAATGAGCAGTTCTTC.

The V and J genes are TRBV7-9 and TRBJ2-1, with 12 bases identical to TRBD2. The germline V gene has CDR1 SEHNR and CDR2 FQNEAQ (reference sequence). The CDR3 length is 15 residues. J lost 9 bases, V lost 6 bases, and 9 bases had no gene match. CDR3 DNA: TGTGCCAGCAGTGACTCTAGCGGGAGGGCCAGTGAGCAGTTCTTC. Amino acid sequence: CASSDSSGRASEQFF.

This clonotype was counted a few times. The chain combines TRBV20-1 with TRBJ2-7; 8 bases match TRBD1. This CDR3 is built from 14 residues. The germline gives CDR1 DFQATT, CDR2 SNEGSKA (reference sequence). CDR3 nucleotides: TGCAGCCCCCGGGCCGGGGACAGGATTTACGAGCAGTACTTC. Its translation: CSPRAGDRIYEQYF.

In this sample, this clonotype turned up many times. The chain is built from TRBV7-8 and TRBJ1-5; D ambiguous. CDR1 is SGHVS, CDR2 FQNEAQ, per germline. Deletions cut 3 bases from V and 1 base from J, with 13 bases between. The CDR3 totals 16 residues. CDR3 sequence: CASSFWGVGSNQPQHF. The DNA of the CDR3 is TGTGCCAGCAGCTTCTGGGGAGTGGGAAGCAATCAGCCCCAGCATTTT.

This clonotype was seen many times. The CDR3 is CASSERKTEAFF. CDR3 coding DNA: TGTGCCAGCAGCGAAAGGAAAACTGAAGCTTTCTTT. This chain connects TRBV7-9 to TRBJ1-1; no firm D call. The CDR3 is 12 amino acids. With 5 bases removed from V and 5 bases from J, the gap between germline ends came to 9 bases. In germline, CDR1 is SEHNR, CDR2 FQNEAQ (reference sequence).

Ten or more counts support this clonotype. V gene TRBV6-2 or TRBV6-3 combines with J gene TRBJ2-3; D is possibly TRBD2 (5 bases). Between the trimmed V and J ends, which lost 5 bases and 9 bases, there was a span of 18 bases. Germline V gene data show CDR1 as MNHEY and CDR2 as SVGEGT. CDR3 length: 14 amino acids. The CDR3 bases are TGTGCCAGCAGTGAACCGGAGGTGGAGTCAACGCAGTATTTT. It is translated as CASSEPEVESTQYF.

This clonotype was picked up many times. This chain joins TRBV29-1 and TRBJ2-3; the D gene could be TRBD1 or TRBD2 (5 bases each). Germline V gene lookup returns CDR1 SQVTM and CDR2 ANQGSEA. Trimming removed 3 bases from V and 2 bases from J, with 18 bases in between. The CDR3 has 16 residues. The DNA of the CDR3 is TGCAGCGTTGATGACACCCGGGACCCTCCCACAGATACGCAGTATTTT. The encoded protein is CSVDDTRDPPTDTQYF.